This T cell receptor (beta chain) is from a study of T cells after yellow fever vaccination. Study conclusions and caveats: The study found a weaker secondary response that peaked faster, day 5 versus 15. Reappearance after the booster was seen for most primary-vaccination clones, at 95% to 97% CD4 and 75% to 90% CD8.

On this clonotype itself: The antigen is not known.

CDR3 length equals 12 residues. CDR1 and CDR2 from the germline V gene are SQVTM and ANQGSEA. V was cut by 2 bases and J by 5 bases, with 10 bases left in between. 5'RACE template switching added a universal primer site and UMIs to TCR cDNA. TCRdb re-called the 5' RACE reads with MiXCR, one entry per CDR3 protein. The data show hundreds of thousands of distinct CDR3 sequences, over 9% seen once. This chain links TRBV29-1 with TRBJ2-7; TRBD2 might be the D (6 bases). The receptor's source is a man in his thirties or forties who received the YFV17D yellow fever vaccine. This specimen consisted of PBMCs, obtained on the day of the yellow fever booster vaccination. The CDR3 DNA sequence: TGCAGCGTTGAATGGGGAGGAAACGAGCAGTACTTC. Amino acids: CSVEWGGNEQYF.